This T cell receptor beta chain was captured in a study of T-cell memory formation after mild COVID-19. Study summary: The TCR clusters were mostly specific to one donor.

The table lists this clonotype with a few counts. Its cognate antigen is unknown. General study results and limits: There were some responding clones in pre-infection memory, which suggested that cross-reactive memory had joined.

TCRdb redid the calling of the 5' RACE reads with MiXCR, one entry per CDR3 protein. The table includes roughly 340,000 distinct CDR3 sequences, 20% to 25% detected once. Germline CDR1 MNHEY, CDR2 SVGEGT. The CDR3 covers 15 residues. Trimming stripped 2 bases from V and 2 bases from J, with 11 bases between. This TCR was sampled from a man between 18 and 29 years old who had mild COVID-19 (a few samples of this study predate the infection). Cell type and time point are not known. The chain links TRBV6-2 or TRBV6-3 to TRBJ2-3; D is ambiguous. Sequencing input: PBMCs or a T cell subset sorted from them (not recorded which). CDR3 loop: CASSYVSRLTDTQYF. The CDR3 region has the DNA TGTGCCAGCAGTTACGTGAGCAGGCTCACAGATACGCAGTATTTT.